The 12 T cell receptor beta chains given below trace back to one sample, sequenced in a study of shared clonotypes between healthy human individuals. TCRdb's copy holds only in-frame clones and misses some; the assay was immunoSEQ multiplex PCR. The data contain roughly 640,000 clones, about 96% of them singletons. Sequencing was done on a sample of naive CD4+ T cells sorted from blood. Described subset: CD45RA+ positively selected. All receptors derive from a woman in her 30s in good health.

The CDR3 nucleotides are TGCAGCGTTGGGTCGGGGAACTATGGCTACACCTTC. Its translation: CSVGSGNYGYTF. The J gene is TRBJ1-2, the V gene TRBV29-1, with D hard to call. With 4 bases removed from V and 2 bases from J, the gap between germline ends came to 8 bases. This CDR3 contains 12 residues. In germline, CDR1 is SQVTM, CDR2 ANQGSEA.

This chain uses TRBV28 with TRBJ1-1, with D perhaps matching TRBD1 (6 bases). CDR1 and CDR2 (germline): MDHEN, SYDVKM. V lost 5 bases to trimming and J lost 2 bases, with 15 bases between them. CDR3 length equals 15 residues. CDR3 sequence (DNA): TGTGCCAGCAGTCTTCCTGCGGGGGCAAACACTGAAGCTTTCTTT. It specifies CASSLPAGANTEAFF.

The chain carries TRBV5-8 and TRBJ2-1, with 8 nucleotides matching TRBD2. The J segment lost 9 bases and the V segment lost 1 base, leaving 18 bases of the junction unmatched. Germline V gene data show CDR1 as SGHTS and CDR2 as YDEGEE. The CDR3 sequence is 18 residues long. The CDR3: CASSLLLLSGSIVREQFF. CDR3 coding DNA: TGTGCCAGCAGCTTGCTGCTGCTCAGCGGGAGCATCGTTCGTGAGCAGTTCTTC. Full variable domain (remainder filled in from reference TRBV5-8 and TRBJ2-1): EAGVTQSPTHLIKTRGQQATLRCSPISGHTSVYWYQQALGLGLQFLLWYDEGEERNRGNFPPRFSGRQFPNYSSELNVNALELEDSALYLCASSLLLLSGSIVREQFFGPGTRLTVL.

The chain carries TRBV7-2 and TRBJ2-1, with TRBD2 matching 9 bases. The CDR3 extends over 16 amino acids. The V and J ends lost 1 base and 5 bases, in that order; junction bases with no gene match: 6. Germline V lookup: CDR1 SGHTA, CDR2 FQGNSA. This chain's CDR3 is CASSLGISGGDNEQFF. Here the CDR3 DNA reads TGTGCCAGCAGCTTAGGTATTAGCGGGGGTGACAATGAGCAGTTCTTC.

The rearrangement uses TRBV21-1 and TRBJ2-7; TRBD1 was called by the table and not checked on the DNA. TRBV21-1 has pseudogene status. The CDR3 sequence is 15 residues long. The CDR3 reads CASRATSGGIYEQYF. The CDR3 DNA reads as TGTGCCAGCAGGGCCACCTCAGGGGGTATCTACGAGCAGTACTTC.

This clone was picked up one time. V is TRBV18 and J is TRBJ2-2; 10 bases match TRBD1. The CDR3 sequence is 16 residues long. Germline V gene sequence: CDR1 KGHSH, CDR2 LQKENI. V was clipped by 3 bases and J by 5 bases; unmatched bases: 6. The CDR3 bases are TGTGCCAGCTCACCTCCGGGACAGGGGTCTACCGGGGAGCTGTTTTTT. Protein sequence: CASSPPGQGSTGELFF.

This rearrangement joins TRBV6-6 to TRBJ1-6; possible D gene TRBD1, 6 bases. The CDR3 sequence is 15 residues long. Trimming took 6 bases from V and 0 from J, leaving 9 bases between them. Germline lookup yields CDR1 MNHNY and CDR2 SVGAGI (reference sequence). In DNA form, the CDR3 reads TGTGCCAGCAGAGCGGACAGCTCCTATAATTCACCCCTCCACTTT. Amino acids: CASRADSSYNSPLHF.

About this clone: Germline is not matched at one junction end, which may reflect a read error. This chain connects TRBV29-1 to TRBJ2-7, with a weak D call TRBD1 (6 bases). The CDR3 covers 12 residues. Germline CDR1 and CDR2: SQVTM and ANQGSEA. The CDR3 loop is CSVGQVSDEQYF. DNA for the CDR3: TGCAGCGTTGGACAGGTCTCCGACGAGCAGTACTTC.

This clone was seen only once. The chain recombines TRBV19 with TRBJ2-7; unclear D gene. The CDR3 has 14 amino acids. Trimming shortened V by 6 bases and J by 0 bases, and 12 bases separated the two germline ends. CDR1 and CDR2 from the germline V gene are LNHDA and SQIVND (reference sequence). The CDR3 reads CASSPSPSSYEQYF. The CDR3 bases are TGTGCCAGTAGCCCAAGCCCTAGCTCCTACGAGCAGTACTTC.

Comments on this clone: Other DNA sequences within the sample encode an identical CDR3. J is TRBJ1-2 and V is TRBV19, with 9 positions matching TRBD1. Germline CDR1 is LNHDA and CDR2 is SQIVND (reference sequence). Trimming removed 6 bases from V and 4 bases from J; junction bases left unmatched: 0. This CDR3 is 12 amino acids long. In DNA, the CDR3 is TGTGCCAGTAGGGACAGGGGCTATGGCTACACCTTC. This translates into CASRDRGYGYTF.

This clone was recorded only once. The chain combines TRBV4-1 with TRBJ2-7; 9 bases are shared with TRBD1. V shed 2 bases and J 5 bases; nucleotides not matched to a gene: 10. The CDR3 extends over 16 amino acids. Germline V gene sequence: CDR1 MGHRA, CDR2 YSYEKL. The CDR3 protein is CASSQSARDRDHEQYF. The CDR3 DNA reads TGCGCCAGCAGCCAAAGCGCCCGGGACAGGGACCACGAGCAGTACTTC.

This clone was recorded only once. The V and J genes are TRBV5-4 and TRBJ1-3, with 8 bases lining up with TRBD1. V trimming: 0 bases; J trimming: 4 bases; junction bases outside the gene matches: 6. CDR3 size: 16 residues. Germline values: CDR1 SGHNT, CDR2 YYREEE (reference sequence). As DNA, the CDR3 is TGTGCCAGCAGCTTGGCTCCCCCAGGGGGCGGAAACACCATATATTTT. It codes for CASSLAPPGGGNTIYF. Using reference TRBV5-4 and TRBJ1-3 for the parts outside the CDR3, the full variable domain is ETGVTQSPTHLIKTRGQQVTLRCSSQSGHNTVSWYQQALGQGPQFIFQYYREEENGRGNFPPRFSGLQFPNYSSELNVNALELDDSALYLCASSLAPPGGGNTIYFGEGSWLTVV.